Listed below are T cell receptor beta chains from one sample, sequenced in a study of blood T cell repertoires in COVID-19. Libraries were prepared by immunoSEQ multiplex PCR; TCRdb keeps only in-frame clonotypes and omits some of them. The sample includes 200,000 to 250,000 clones, roughly 84% of them seen just once. The sequencing input was peripheral blood. These receptors came from a woman aged 55-69 years with acute or convalescent COVID-19. Both conserved end residues are part of each CDR3. D genes are given only for firm matches. A row's size may be missing; if present it is once, few, many or a size class.

D gene: TRBD2
J gene: TRBJ2-1
clone size: NA
V gene: TRBV4-1
CDR3 protein: CASSQDPPVAGGINEQFF
CDR3 DNA: TGCGCCAGCAGCCAAGATCCCCCAGTAGCGGGGGGGATCAATGAGCAGTTCTTC

D gene: NA
J gene: TRBJ2-7
clone size: NA
V gene: TRBV28
CDR3 protein: CASSSGEWVREQYF
CDR3 DNA: TGTGCCAGCAGTTCCGGGGAGTGGGTGAGGGAGCAGTACTTC

D gene: TRBD2
J gene: TRBJ2-1
clone size: few
V gene: TRBV18
CDR3 protein: CASSPPLSWGTRRNEQFF
CDR3 DNA: TGTGCCAGCTCACCACCGCTAAGTTGGGGGACTAGGCGCAATGAGCAGTTCTTC

D gene: NA
J gene: TRBJ1-1
clone size: NA
V gene: TRBV7-9
CDR3 protein: CASSFGGGNTEAFF
CDR3 DNA: TGTGCCAGCAGCTTCGGGGGGGGCAACACTGAAGCTTTCTTT

D gene: TRBD2
J gene: TRBJ2-1
clone size: once
V gene: TRBV7-2
CDR3 protein: CASTLAGGRDEQFF
CDR3 DNA: TGTGCCAGCACGCTAGCGGGGGGTCGTGATGAGCAGTTCTTC

D gene: NA
J gene: TRBJ1-2
clone size: NA
V gene: TRBV29-1
CDR3 protein: CSVEDQRRANYGYTF
CDR3 DNA: TGCAGCGTTGAAGATCAGAGGCGTGCTAACTATGGCTACACCTTC

D gene: TRBD1
J gene: TRBJ2-5
clone size: few
V gene: TRBV25-1
CDR3 protein: CASSLPGQGWETQYF
CDR3 DNA: TGTGCCAGCAGCCTCCCCGGACAGGGATGGGAGACCCAGTACTTC

D gene: NA
J gene: TRBJ2-5
clone size: NA
V gene: TRBV5-1
CDR3 protein: CASSLQTRQETQYF
CDR3 DNA: TGCGCCAGCAGCTTGCAGACTAGGCAAGAGACCCAGTACTTC

D gene: NA
J gene: TRBJ1-2
clone size: NA
V gene: TRBV5-1
CDR3 protein: CASSLPGSGYGYTF
CDR3 DNA: TGCGCCAGCAGCTTGCCAGGGTCGGGCTATGGCTACACCTTC

D gene: TRBD1
J gene: TRBJ2-7
clone size: NA
V gene: TRBV15
CDR3 protein: CATSDRGLGQGPLYEQYF
CDR3 DNA: TGTGCCACCAGCGACAGAGGTCTGGGACAGGGTCCCTTATACGAGCAGTACTTC

D gene: TRBD1
J gene: TRBJ2-1
clone size: NA
V gene: TRBV27
CDR3 protein: CASRLTGSNEQFF
CDR3 DNA: TGTGCCAGCAGACTGACAGGGAGCAATGAGCAGTTCTTC

D gene: NA
J gene: TRBJ1-2
clone size: NA
V gene: TRBV5-1
CDR3 protein: CASSENTGIANYGYTF
CDR3 DNA: TGCGCCAGCAGCGAAAATACAGGGATAGCTAACTATGGCTACACCTTC

D gene: NA
J gene: TRBJ2-5
clone size: NA
V gene: TRBV30
CDR3 protein: CAWSRSETQYF
CDR3 DNA: TGTGCCTGGAGTAGGAGTGAGACCCAGTACTTC

D gene: TRBD1
J gene: TRBJ1-2
clone size: NA
V gene: TRBV11-1
CDR3 protein: CASSLSWDRTYGYTF
CDR3 DNA: TGTGCCAGCAGCTTAAGCTGGGACAGAACCTATGGCTACACCTTC

D gene: TRBD1
J gene: TRBJ1-5
clone size: NA
V gene: TRBV10-1
CDR3 protein: CASSPGGGGNQPQHF
CDR3 DNA: TGCGCCAGCAGTCCAGGGGGCGGCGGCAATCAGCCCCAGCATTTT

D gene: TRBD1
J gene: TRBJ1-6
clone size: NA
V gene: TRBV7-2
CDR3 protein: CASSFPGQGGPLHF
CDR3 DNA: TGTGCCAGCAGCTTTCCGGGACAGGGTGGTCCCCTCCACTTT

D gene: NA
J gene: TRBJ1-6
clone size: NA
V gene: TRBV11-3
CDR3 protein: CASSLESFAGGRWALHF
CDR3 DNA: TGTGCCAGCAGCCTAGAATCCTTCGCAGGAGGCCGCTGGGCCCTCCACTTT

D gene: TRBD1
J gene: TRBJ1-2
clone size: NA
V gene: TRBV6-5
CDR3 protein: CASSYTTGDGYTF
CDR3 DNA: TGTGCCAGCAGTTACACGACAGGGGATGGCTACACCTTC

D gene: TRBD1
J gene: TRBJ1-1
clone size: NA
V gene: TRBV2
CDR3 protein: CASYYRGLSTEAFF
CDR3 DNA: TGTGCCAGCTACTACAGGGGGCTGAGCACTGAAGCTTTCTTT

D gene: NA
J gene: TRBJ2-1
clone size: NA
V gene: TRBV4-2
CDR3 protein: CASSQDIGLASNEQFF
CDR3 DNA: TGTGCCAGCAGCCAAGATATAGGGCTAGCAAGCAATGAGCAGTTCTTC

D gene: NA
J gene: TRBJ2-1
clone size: NA
V gene: TRBV20-1
CDR3 protein: CSVSPGSEQFF
CDR3 DNA: TGCAGTGTCTCCCCGGGTAGTGAGCAGTTCTTC

D gene: TRBD1
J gene: TRBJ1-6
clone size: few
V gene: TRBV10-2
CDR3 protein: CASTGAFVSPLHF
CDR3 DNA: TGCGCCAGTACAGGGGCGTTCGTTTCACCCCTCCACTTT

D gene: TRBD1
J gene: TRBJ1-3
clone size: NA
V gene: TRBV11-2
CDR3 protein: CASSSGTDSGNTIYF
CDR3 DNA: TGTGCCAGCAGCTCCGGGACAGACTCTGGAAACACCATATATTTT

D gene: NA
J gene: TRBJ1-2
clone size: NA
V gene: TRBV11-2
CDR3 protein: CASSPDRGYGYTF
CDR3 DNA: TGTGCCAGCAGCCCCGACCGGGGGTATGGCTACACCTTC

D gene: NA
J gene: TRBJ1-2
clone size: NA
V gene: TRBV7-9
CDR3 protein: CASSLDRERSYTF
CDR3 DNA: TGTGCCAGCAGCTTAGACAGGGAACGGAGCTACACCTTC

D gene: TRBD1
J gene: TRBJ2-2
clone size: NA
V gene: TRBV11-3
CDR3 protein: CASSLDAGQGVGELFF
CDR3 DNA: TGTGCCAGCAGCTTAGATGCAGGACAGGGAGTCGGGGAGCTGTTTTTT

D gene: NA
J gene: TRBJ1-1
clone size: NA
V gene: TRBV5-1
CDR3 protein: CASSLRGANTEAFF
CDR3 DNA: TGCGCCAGCAGCTTGAGAGGAGCGAACACTGAAGCTTTCTTT

D gene: TRBD2
J gene: TRBJ2-2
clone size: NA
V gene: TRBV24-1
CDR3 protein: CATSGTKSGELFF
CDR3 DNA: TGTGCCACCAGCGGGACTAAGAGCGGGGAGCTGTTTTTT

D gene: TRBD1
J gene: TRBJ1-3
clone size: NA
V gene: TRBV7-2
CDR3 protein: CASSLTGQGATGNTIYF
CDR3 DNA: TGTGCCAGCAGCTTAACTGGACAGGGGGCGACAGGAAACACCATATATTTT

D gene: NA
J gene: TRBJ2-1
clone size: NA
V gene: TRBV28
CDR3 protein: CASSLGGKGTIEQFF
CDR3 DNA: TGTGCCAGCAGTTTAGGGGGGAAAGGTACAATTGAGCAGTTCTTC

D gene: NA
J gene: TRBJ1-5
clone size: NA
V gene: TRBV30
CDR3 protein: CAWQPRGGGNQPQHF
CDR3 DNA: TGTGCCTGGCAACCTCGGGGGGGAGGCAATCAGCCCCAGCATTTT

D gene: TRBD2
J gene: TRBJ2-1
clone size: NA
V gene: TRBV4-1
CDR3 protein: CASSLGLANYNEQFF
CDR3 DNA: TGCGCCAGCAGCCTAGGACTAGCGAATTACAATGAGCAGTTCTTC

D gene: NA
J gene: TRBJ1-6
clone size: NA
V gene: TRBV23-1
CDR3 protein: CASSPNTGHSQNSPLHF
CDR3 DNA: TGCGCCAGCAGTCCCAATACGGGACACAGCCAGAATTCACCCCTCCACTTT

D gene: TRBD2
J gene: TRBJ2-1
clone size: few
V gene: TRBV6-2/TRBV6-3
CDR3 protein: CASSYSSGVNEQFF
CDR3 DNA: TGTGCCAGCAGTTACTCGAGCGGGGTAAATGAGCAGTTCTTC

D gene: NA
J gene: TRBJ1-6
clone size: NA
V gene: TRBV6-5
CDR3 protein: CASSYGPNSPLHF
CDR3 DNA: TGTGCCAGCAGTTATGGGCCCAATTCACCCCTCCACTTT

D gene: NA
J gene: TRBJ1-5
clone size: NA
V gene: TRBV6-2/TRBV6-3
CDR3 protein: CASSQSRVYAQHF
CDR3 DNA: TGTGCCAGCAGCCAGTCGAGGGTTTATGCCCAGCATTTT

D gene: NA
J gene: TRBJ1-2
clone size: few
V gene: TRBV29-1
CDR3 protein: CSVTEPNYGYTF
CDR3 DNA: TGCAGCGTAACAGAACCTAACTATGGCTACACCTTC

D gene: TRBD1
J gene: TRBJ2-7
clone size: NA
V gene: TRBV11-1
CDR3 protein: CASSLVGTGPYEQYF
CDR3 DNA: TGTGCCAGCAGCTTAGTCGGGACAGGCCCCTACGAGCAGTACTTC

D gene: NA
J gene: TRBJ1-2
clone size: NA
V gene: TRBV2
CDR3 protein: CASSGQGANYGYTF
CDR3 DNA: TGTGCCAGCAGTGGTCAGGGTGCTAACTATGGCTACACCTTC

D gene: TRBD1
J gene: TRBJ1-4
clone size: once
V gene: TRBV2
CDR3 protein: CASSKTGPSEKLFF
CDR3 DNA: TGTGCCAGCAGTAAGACAGGGCCGAGTGAAAAACTGTTTTTT

D gene: NA
J gene: TRBJ1-4
clone size: NA
V gene: TRBV30
CDR3 protein: CAWSVGGLAEKLFF
CDR3 DNA: TGTGCCTGGAGTGTGGGGGGGCTGGCCGAAAAACTGTTTTTT

D gene: NA
J gene: TRBJ2-7
clone size: NA
V gene: TRBV18
CDR3 protein: CASSPFGATYEQYF
CDR3 DNA: TGTGCCAGCTCACCATTTGGGGCTACCTACGAGCAGTACTTC

D gene: NA
J gene: TRBJ1-5
clone size: once
V gene: TRBV4-1
CDR3 protein: CASSQDQGRNQPQHF
CDR3 DNA: TGCGCCAGCAGCCAAGATCAGGGGCGCAATCAGCCCCAGCATTTT

D gene: NA
J gene: TRBJ2-5
clone size: NA
V gene: TRBV5-4
CDR3 protein: CASSRGRGQETQYF
CDR3 DNA: TGTGCCAGCAGCCGGGGCAGGGGTCAAGAGACCCAGTACTTC

D gene: TRBD2
J gene: TRBJ2-7
clone size: NA
V gene: TRBV6-5
CDR3 protein: CASSYSTSGSYEQYF
CDR3 DNA: TGTGCCAGCAGTTACTCAACTAGCGGCTCCTACGAGCAGTACTTC

D gene: TRBD1
J gene: TRBJ1-4
clone size: NA
V gene: TRBV5-4
CDR3 protein: CASSSTGASEKLFF
CDR3 DNA: TGTGCCAGCAGCTCCACAGGGGCGAGTGAAAAACTGTTTTTT

D gene: NA
J gene: TRBJ2-7
clone size: NA
V gene: TRBV19
CDR3 protein: CASSINPAGAGEQYF
CDR3 DNA: TGTGCCAGTAGTATAAATCCGGCAGGCGCGGGGGAGCAGTACTTC

D gene: TRBD2
J gene: TRBJ2-5
clone size: once
V gene: TRBV29-1
CDR3 protein: CSAQAGAAQETQYF
CDR3 DNA: TGCAGCGCTCAAGCGGGGGCCGCCCAAGAGACCCAGTACTTC

D gene: TRBD2
J gene: TRBJ2-1
clone size: NA
V gene: TRBV3-1/TRBV3-2
CDR3 protein: CASSQRAGGNYNEQFF
CDR3 DNA: TGTGCCAGCAGCCAGAGGGCGGGGGGTAATTACAATGAGCAGTTCTTC

D gene: TRBD1
J gene: TRBJ1-6
clone size: NA
V gene: TRBV6-5
CDR3 protein: CASSSDREFRSPLHF
CDR3 DNA: TGTGCCAGCAGTTCGGACAGGGAATTTCGGTCACCCCTCCACTTT

D gene: NA
J gene: TRBJ2-1
clone size: NA
V gene: TRBV7-2
CDR3 protein: CASSPEGSSYNEQFF
CDR3 DNA: TGTGCCAGCAGCCCAGAGGGTAGCTCCTACAATGAGCAGTTCTTC

D gene: TRBD1
J gene: TRBJ2-7
clone size: NA
V gene: TRBV7-2
CDR3 protein: CASSGRRTGANYEQYF
CDR3 DNA: TGTGCCAGCAGCGGTAGAAGGACAGGGGCAAACTACGAGCAGTACTTC

D gene: NA
J gene: TRBJ1-4
clone size: NA
V gene: TRBV18
CDR3 protein: CASSPFGTPNEKLFF
CDR3 DNA: TGTGCCAGCTCACCTTTCGGGACACCTAATGAAAAACTGTTTTTT

D gene: TRBD2
J gene: TRBJ2-3
clone size: NA
V gene: TRBV6-5
CDR3 protein: CASRTSGGYTDTQYF
CDR3 DNA: TGTGCCAGCAGAACTAGCGGGGGGTACACAGATACGCAGTATTTT

D gene: NA
J gene: TRBJ2-3
clone size: once
V gene: TRBV5-1
CDR3 protein: CASSLAGQPTDTQYF
CDR3 DNA: TGCGCCAGCAGCCTGGCGGGACAGCCCACAGATACGCAGTATTTT

D gene: NA
J gene: TRBJ2-7
clone size: NA
V gene: TRBV5-1
CDR3 protein: CASSIDGGYYEQYF
CDR3 DNA: TGCGCCAGCAGCATAGACGGAGGCTACTACGAGCAGTACTTC

D gene: NA
J gene: TRBJ2-1
clone size: NA
V gene: TRBV3-1/TRBV3-2
CDR3 protein: CASSPRPPGTLYNEQFF
CDR3 DNA: TGTGCCAGCAGCCCCCGACCCCCGGGGACTCTATACAATGAGCAGTTCTTC

D gene: TRBD1
J gene: TRBJ2-5
clone size: NA
V gene: TRBV2
CDR3 protein: CASSPDRGHQGATQYF
CDR3 DNA: TGTGCCAGCAGCCCGGACAGGGGCCATCAAGGGGCAACCCAGTACTTC

D gene: TRBD1
J gene: TRBJ1-6
clone size: few
V gene: TRBV4-1
CDR3 protein: CASSQAPPGRTGSNSPLHF
CDR3 DNA: TGCGCCAGCAGCCAAGCCCCACCTGGGAGGACAGGGTCGAATTCACCCCTCCACTTT

D gene: NA
J gene: TRBJ2-4
clone size: NA
V gene: TRBV15
CDR3 protein: CATSRDPPGMNGKNIQYF
CDR3 DNA: TGTGCCACCAGCAGAGACCCGCCAGGGATGAATGGCAAAAACATTCAGTACTTC